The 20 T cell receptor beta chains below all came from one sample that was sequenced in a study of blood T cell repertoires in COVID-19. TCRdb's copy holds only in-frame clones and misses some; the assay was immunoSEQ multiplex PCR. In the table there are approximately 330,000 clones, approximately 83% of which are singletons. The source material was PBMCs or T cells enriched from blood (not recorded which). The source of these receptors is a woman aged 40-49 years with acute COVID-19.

The DNA of the CDR3 is TGTGCCAGCAGCCATAGCAGGGGTACTGAAGCTTTCTTT. Amino acid sequence: CASSHSRGTEAFF. The chain links TRBV3-1 (or the pseudogene TRBV3-2) to TRBJ1-1; D might be TRBD1 (6 bases). Looked up from germline, CDR1 is LGHDT and CDR2 is YNNKEL (reference sequence). V lost 3 bases, J lost 5 bases, and 10 bases lay in between. The CDR3 sequence is 13 residues long.

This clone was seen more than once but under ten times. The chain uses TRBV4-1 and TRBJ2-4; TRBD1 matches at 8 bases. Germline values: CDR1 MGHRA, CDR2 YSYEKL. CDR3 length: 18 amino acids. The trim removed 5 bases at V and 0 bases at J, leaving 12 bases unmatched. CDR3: CASSLGQGSTPAKNIQYF. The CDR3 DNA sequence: TGCGCCAGCAGCTTAGGACAGGGTAGTACACCAGCCAAAAACATTCAGTACTTC.

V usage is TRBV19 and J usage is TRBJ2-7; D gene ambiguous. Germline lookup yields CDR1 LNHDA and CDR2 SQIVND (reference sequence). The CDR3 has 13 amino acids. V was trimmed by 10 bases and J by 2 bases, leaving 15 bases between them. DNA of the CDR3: TGTGCCACCTCACAGCCTGCCACCTACGAGCAGTACTTC. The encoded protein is CATSQPATYEQYF.

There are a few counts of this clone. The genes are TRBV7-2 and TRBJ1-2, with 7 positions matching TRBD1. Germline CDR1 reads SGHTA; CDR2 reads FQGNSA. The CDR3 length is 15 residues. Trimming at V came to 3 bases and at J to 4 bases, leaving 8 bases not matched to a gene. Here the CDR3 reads CASSFRQGGGYGYTF. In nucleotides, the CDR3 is TGTGCCAGCAGCTTTAGACAGGGAGGAGGCTATGGCTACACCTTC. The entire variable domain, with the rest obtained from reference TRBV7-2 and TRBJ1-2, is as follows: GAGVSQSPSNKVTEKGKDVELRCDPISGHTALYWYRQSLGQGLEFLIYFQGNSAPDKSGLPSDRFSAERTGGSVSTLTIQRTQQEDSAVYLCASSFRQGGGYGYTFGSGTRLTVV.

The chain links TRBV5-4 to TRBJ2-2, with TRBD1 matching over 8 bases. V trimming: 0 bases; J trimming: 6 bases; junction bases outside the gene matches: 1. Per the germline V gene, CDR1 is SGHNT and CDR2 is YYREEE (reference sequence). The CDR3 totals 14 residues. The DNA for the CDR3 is TGTGCCAGCAGCTTGGGGACAGGGCCCGGGGAGCTGTTTTTT. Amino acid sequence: CASSLGTGPGELFF.

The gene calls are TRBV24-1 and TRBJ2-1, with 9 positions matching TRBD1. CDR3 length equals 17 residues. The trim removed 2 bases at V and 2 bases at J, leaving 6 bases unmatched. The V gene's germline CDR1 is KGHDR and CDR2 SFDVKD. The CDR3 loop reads CATSDSEGQGPYNEQFF. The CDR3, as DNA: TGTGCCACCAGTGATTCGGAGGGACAGGGACCCTACAATGAGCAGTTCTTC.

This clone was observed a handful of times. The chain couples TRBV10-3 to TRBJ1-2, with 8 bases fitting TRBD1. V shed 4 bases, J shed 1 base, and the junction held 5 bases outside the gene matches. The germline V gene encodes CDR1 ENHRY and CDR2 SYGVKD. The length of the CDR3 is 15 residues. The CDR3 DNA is TGTGCCATCAGTGGCTCAGGACAGGGTAACTATGGCTACACCTTC. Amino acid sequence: CAISGSGQGNYGYTF.

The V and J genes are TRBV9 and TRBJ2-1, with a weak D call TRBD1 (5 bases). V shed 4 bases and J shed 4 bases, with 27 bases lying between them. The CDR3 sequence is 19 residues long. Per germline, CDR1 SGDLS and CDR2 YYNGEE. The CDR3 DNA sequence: TGTGCCAGCAGCCCCGCTTACTCACGTACAGGAACGGAGTACAATGAGCAGTTCTTC. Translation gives CASSPAYSRTGTEYNEQFF.

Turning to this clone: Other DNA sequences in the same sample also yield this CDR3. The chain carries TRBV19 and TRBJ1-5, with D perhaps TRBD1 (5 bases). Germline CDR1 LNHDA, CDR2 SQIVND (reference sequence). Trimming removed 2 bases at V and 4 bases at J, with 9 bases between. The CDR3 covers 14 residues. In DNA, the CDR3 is TGTGCCAGTAGTATAAGGCGGGGGAATCAGCCCCAGCATTTT. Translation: CASSIRRGNQPQHF.

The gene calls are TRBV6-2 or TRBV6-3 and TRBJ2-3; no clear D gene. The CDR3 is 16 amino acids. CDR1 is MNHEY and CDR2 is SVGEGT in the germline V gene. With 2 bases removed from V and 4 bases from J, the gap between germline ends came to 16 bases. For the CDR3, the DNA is TGTGCCAGCAGTTACACAGCAAAGAGTCTCGCAGATACGCAGTATTTT. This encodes CASSYTAKSLADTQYF.

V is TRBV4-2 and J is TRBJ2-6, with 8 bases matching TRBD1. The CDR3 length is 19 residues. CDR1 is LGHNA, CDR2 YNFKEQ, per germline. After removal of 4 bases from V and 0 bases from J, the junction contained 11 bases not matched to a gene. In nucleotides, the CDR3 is TGTGCCAGCAGCCCGGCCCGGACAGGGAGCTACTCTGGGGCCAACGTCCTGACTTTC. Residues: CASSPARTGSYSGANVLTF.

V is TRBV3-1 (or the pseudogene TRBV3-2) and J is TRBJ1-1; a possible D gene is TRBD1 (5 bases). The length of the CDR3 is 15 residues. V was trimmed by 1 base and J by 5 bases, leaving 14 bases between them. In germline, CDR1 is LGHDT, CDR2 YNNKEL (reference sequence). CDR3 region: CASSQGSQGRTEAFF. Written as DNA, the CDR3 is TGTGCCAGCAGCCAAGGCAGTCAGGGAAGGACTGAAGCTTTCTTT.

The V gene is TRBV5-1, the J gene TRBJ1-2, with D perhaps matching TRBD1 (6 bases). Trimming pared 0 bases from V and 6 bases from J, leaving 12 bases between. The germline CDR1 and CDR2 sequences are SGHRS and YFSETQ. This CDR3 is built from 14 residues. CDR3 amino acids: CASSLVQGSNGYTF. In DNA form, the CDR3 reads TGCGCCAGCAGCTTGGTACAGGGTAGTAATGGCTACACCTTC. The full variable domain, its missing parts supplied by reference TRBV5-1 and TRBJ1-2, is KAGVTQTPRYLIKTRGQQVTLSCSPISGHRSVSWYQQTPGQGLQFLFEYFSETQRNKGNFPGRFSGRQFSNSRSEMNVSTLELGDSALYLCASSLVQGSNGYTFGSGTRLTVV.

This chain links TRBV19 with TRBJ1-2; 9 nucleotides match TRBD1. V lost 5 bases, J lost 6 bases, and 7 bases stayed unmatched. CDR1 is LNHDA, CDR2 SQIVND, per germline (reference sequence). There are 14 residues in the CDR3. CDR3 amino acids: CASSFKTGGNGYTF. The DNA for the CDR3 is TGTGCCAGTAGTTTCAAGACAGGGGGAAATGGCTACACCTTC.

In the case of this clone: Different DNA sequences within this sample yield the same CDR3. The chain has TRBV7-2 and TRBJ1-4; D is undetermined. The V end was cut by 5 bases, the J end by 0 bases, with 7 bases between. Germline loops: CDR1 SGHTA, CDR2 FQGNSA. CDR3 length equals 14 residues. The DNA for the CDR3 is TGTGCCAGCAGCCTCGGGGCAACTAATGAAAAACTGTTTTTT. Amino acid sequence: CASSLGATNEKLFF.

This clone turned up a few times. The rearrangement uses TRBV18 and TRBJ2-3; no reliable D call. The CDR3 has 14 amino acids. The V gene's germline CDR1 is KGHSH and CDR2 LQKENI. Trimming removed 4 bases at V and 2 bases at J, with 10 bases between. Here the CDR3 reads CASSRNSPTDTQYF. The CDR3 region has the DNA TGTGCCAGCTCACGAAACAGTCCCACAGATACGCAGTATTTT.

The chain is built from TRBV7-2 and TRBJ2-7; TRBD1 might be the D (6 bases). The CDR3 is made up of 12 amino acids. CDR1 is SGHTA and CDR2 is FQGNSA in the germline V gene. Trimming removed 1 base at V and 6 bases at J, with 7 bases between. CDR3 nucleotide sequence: TGTGCCAGCAGCTTAGGGGGGCTCGAGCAGTACTTC. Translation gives CASSLGGLEQYF.

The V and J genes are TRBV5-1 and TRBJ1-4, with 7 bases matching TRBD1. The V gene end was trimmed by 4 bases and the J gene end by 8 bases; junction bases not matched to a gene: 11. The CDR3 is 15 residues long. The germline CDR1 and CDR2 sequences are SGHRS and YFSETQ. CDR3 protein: CASSRKTGSVEKLFF. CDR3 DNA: TGCGCCAGCAGCCGAAAGACAGGGTCCGTGGAAAAACTGTTTTTT.

The chain's CDR3 is CASSLLAGGSTDTQYF. The CDR3, as DNA: TGTGCCAGCAGCTTACTGGCGGGGGGAAGCACAGATACGCAGTATTTT. The rearrangement uses TRBV7-3 and TRBJ2-3; 8 nucleotides match TRBD2. V lost 2 bases to trimming and J lost 0 bases; unmatched junction nucleotides: 4. The CDR3 runs to 16 residues. The germline V gene has CDR1 SGHTA and CDR2 FQGTGA.

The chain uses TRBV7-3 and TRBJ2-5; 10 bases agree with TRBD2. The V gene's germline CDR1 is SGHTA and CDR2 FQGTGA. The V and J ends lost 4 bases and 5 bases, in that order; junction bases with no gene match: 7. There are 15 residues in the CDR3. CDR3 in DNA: TGTGCCAGCAGCTCTAGGACTAGCGGACGGGAGACCCAGTACTTC. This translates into CASSSRTSGRETQYF.